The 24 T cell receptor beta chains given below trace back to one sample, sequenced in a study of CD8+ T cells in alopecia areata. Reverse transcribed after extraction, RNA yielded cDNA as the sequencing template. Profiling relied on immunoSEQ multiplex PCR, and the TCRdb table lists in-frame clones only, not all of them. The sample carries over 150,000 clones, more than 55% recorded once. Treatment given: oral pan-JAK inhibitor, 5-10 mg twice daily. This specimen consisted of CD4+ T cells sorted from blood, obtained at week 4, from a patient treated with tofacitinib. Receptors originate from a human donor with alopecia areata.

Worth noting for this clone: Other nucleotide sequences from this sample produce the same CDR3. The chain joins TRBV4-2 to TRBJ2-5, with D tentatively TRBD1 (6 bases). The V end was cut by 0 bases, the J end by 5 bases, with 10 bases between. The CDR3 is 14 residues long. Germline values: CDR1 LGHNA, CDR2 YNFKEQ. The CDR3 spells CASSQEGRGETQYF. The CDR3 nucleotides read TGTGCCAGCAGCCAAGAGGGTAGGGGGGAGACCCAGTACTTC.

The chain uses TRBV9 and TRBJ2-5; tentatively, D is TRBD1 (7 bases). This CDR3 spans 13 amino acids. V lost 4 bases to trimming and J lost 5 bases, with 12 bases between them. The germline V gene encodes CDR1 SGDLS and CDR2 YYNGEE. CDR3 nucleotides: TGTGCCAGCAGCCCGACAGGGAGGGAGACCCAGTACTTC. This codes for CASSPTGRETQYF.

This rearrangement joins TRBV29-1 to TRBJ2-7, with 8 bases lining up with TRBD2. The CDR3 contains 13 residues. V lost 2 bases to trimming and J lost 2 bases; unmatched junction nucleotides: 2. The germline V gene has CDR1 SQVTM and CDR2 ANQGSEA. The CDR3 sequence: CSVELAGAYEQYF. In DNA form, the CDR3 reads TGCAGCGTTGAACTAGCGGGTGCCTACGAGCAGTACTTC.

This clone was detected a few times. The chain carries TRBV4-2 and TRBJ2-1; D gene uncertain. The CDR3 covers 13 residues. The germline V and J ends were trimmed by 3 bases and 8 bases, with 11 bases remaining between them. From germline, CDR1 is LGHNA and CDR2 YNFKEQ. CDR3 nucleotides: TGTGCCAGCAGCCAGCCTCCCGGGCATGAGCAGTTCTTC. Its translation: CASSQPPGHEQFF.

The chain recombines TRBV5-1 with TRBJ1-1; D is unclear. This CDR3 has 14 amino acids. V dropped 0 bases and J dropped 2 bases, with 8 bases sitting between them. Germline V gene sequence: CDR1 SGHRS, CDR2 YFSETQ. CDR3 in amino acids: CASSLDGLNTEAFF. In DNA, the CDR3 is TGCGCCAGCAGCTTGGACGGGCTTAACACTGAAGCTTTCTTT.

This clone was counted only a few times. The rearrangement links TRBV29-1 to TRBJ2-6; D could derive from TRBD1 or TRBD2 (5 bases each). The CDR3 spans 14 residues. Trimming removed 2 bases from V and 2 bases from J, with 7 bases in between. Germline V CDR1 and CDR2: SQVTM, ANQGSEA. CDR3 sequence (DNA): TGCAGCGTTGAATTGGGGGCTGGGGCCAACGTCCTGACTTTC. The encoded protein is CSVELGAGANVLTF.

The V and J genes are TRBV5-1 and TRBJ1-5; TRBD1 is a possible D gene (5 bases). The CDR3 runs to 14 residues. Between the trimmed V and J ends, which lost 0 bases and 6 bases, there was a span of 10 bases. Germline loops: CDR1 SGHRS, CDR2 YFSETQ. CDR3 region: CASSLVGGGQPQHF. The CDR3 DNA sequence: TGCGCCAGCAGCTTGGTTGGTGGGGGTCAGCCCCAGCATTTT.

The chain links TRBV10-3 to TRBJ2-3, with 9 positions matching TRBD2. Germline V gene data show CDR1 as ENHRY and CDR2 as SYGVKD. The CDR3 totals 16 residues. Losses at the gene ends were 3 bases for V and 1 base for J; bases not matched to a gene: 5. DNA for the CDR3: TGTGCCATCAGTGAAGCCCCTAGCGGGGGCACAGATACGCAGTATTTT. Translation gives CAISEAPSGGTDTQYF.

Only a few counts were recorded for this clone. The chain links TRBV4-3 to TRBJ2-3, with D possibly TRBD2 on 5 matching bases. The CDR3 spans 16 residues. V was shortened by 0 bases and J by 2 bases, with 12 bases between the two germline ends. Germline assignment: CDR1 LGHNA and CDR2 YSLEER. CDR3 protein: CASSQDSQRFTDTQYF. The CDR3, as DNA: TGCGCCAGCAGCCAAGATTCTCAGCGGTTCACAGATACGCAGTATTTT.

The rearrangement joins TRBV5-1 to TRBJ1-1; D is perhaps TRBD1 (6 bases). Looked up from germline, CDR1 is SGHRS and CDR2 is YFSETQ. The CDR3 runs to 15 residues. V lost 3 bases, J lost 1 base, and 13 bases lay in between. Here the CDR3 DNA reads TGCGCCAGCAGCTCCCAAACAGGGCAGAACACTGAAGCTTTCTTT. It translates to CASSSQTGQNTEAFF. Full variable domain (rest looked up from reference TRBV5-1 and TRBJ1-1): KAGVTQTPRYLIKTRGQQVTLSCSPISGHRSVSWYQQTPGQGLQFLFEYFSETQRNKGNFPGRFSGRQFSNSRSEMNVSTLELGDSALYLCASSSQTGQNTEAFFGQGTRLTVV.

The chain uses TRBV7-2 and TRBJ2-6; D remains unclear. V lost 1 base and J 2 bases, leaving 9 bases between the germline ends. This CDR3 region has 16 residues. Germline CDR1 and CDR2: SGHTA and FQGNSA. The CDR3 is CASSLVQGAGANVLTF. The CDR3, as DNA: TGTGCCAGCAGCTTAGTTCAAGGAGCTGGGGCCAACGTCCTGACTTTC.

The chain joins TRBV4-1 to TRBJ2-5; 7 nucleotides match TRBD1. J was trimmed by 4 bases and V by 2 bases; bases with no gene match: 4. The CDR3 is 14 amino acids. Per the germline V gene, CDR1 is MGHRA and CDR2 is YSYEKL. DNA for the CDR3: TGCGCCAGCAGCCAATCGGGACAGCGAGAGACCCAGTACTTC. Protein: CASSQSGQRETQYF.

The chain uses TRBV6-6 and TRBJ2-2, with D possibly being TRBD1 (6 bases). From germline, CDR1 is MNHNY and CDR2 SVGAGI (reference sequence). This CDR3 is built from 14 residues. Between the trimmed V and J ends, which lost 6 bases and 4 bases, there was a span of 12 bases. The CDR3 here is CASRQGQVTGELFF. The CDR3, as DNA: TGTGCCAGCAGGCAGGGGCAGGTCACCGGGGAGCTGTTTTTT.

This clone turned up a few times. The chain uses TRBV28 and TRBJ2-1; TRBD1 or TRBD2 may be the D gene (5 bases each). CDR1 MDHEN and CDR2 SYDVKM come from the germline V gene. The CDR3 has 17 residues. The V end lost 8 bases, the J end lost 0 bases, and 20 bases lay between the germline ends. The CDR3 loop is CASFNPGAPISYNEQFF. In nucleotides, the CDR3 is TGTGCCAGCTTTAATCCCGGGGCCCCGATCTCCTACAATGAGCAGTTCTTC. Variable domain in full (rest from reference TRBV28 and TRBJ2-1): DVKVTQSSRYLVKRTGEKVFLECVQDMDHENMFWYRQDPGLGLRLIYFSYDVKMKEKGDIPEGYSVSREKKERFSLILESASTNQTSMYLCASFNPGAPISYNEQFFGPGTRLTVL.

The CDR3 nucleotides read TGTGCCAGCAGCTTACGGTGGCAGGGGGCAATGAATGAGCAGTTCTTC. It specifies CASSLRWQGAMNEQFF. The rearrangement links TRBV7-2 to TRBJ2-1; 8 nucleotides line up with TRBD1. CDR1 is SGHTA and CDR2 is FQGNSA in the germline V gene. The J segment lost 7 bases and the V segment lost 2 bases, leaving 10 bases of the junction unmatched. The CDR3 loop spans 16 amino acids.

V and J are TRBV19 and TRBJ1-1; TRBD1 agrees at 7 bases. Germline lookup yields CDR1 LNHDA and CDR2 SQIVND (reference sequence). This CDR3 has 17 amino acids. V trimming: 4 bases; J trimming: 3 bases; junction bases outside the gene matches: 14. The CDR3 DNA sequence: TGTGCCAGTAGTACCCGGACAGGCCATTGGTCGGACACTGAAGCTTTCTTT. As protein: CASSTRTGHWSDTEAFF.

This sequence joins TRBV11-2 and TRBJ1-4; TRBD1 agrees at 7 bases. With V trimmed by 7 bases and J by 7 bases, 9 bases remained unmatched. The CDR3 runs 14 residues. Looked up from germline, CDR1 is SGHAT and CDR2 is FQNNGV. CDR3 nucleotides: TGTGCCAGCACCTCGGACAGGTGGAGTGAAAAACTGTTTTTT. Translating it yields CASTSDRWSEKLFF.

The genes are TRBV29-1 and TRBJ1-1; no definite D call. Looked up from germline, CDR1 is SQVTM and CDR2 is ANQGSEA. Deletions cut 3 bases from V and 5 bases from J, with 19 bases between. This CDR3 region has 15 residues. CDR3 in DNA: TGCAGCGTTGAGTTGAGGGCGCGCCGTGTAACTGAAGCTTTCTTT. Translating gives CSVELRARRVTEAFF.

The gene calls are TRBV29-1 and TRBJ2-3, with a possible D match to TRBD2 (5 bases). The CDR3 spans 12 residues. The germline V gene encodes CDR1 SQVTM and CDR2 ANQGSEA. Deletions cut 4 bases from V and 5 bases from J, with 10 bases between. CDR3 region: CSVGAAGDTQYF. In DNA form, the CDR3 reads TGCAGCGTTGGAGCTGCGGGAGATACGCAGTATTTT.

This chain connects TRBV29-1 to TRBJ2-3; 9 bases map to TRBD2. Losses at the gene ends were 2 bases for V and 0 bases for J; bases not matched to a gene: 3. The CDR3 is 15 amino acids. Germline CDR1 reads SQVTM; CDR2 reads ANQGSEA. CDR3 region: CSVETREGSTDTQYF. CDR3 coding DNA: TGCAGCGTTGAAACGCGGGAGGGCAGCACAGATACGCAGTATTTT.

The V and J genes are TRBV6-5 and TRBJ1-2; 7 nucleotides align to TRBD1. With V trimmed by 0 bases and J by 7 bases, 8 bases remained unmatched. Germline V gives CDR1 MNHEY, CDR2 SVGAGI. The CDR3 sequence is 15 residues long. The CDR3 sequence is CASSYSKTGPSGYTF. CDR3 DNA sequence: TGTGCCAGCAGTTACTCGAAGACAGGGCCTTCTGGCTACACCTTC.

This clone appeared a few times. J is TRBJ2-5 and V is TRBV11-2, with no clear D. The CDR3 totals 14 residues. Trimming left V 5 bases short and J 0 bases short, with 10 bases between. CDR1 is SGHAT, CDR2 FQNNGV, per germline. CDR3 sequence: CASSGFPYQETQYF. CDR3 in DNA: TGTGCCAGCAGCGGCTTTCCGTACCAAGAGACCCAGTACTTC.

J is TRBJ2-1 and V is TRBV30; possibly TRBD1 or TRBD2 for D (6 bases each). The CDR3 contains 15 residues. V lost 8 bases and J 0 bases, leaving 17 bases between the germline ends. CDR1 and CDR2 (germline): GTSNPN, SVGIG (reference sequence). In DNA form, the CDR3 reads TGTGCCCTAACCGGGGGCAGCAGCTCCTACAATGAGCAGTTCTTC. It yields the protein CALTGGSSSYNEQFF.

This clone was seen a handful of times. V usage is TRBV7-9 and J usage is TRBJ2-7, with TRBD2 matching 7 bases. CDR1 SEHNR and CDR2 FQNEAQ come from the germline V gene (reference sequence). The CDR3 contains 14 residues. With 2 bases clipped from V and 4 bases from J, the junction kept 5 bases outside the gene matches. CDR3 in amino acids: CASSLSGAGYEQYF. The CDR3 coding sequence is TGTGCCAGCAGCTTAAGCGGGGCTGGGTACGAGCAGTACTTC.